The 15 T cell receptor beta chains below were found in one sample sequenced in a study of identical twins (dated by TCRdb to the mid-2010s). Library creation used 5' RACE. This sample was sequenced with an Illumina HiSeq 2000. TCRdb reprocessing: public reads trimmed at Q25 with fastp, clones called with MiXCR, in-frame beta chains kept. Identical CDR3 proteins give one entry, which carries the most common genes and DNA. Within this sample are 420,000 or so distinct CDR3 sequences, with less than 20% of them counted one time only. The ten largest clones take up approximately 12% of the sample. The specimen sequenced was naive T cells sorted from blood. This specimen's cell subset or site label, interpreted: cells isolated with a human naive T-cell isolation kit. These receptors were obtained from a man aged 50-59 years in good health.

This clonotype was found many times. Mismatch with germline at one junction end may stem from a read error. The chain employs TRBV12-3 or TRBV12-4 and TRBJ2-7, with 8 bases lining up with TRBD2. The CDR3 contains 15 residues. The CDR3 spells CASSLAGNFIYEQYF. The CDR3, as DNA: TGTGCCAGCAGCTTAGCGGGGAACTTCATCTACGAGCAGTACTTC.

The chain has TRBV5-1 and TRBJ2-7; 11 bases are shared with TRBD1. CDR3 size: 14 residues. The trim removed 5 bases at V and 3 bases at J, leaving 4 bases unmatched. The germline CDR1 and CDR2 sequences are SGHRS and YFSETQ. The CDR3 DNA reads as TGCGCCAGCAGGACCGGGACAGGGGGCTACGAGCAGTACTTC. It encodes CASRTGTGGYEQYF. Looking up the rest from reference TRBV5-1 and TRBJ2-7 gives the full variable domain: KAGVTQTPRYLIKTRGQQVTLSCSPISGHRSVSWYQQTPGQGLQFLFEYFSETQRNKGNFPGRFSGRQFSNSRSEMNVSTLELGDSALYLCASRTGTGGYEQYFGPGTRLTVT.

The table lists this clonotype with a few counts. The chain combines TRBV5-1 with TRBJ2-3, with D possibly called TRBD1 or TRBD2 (6 bases each). The CDR3 runs 13 residues. Germline CDR1 reads SGHRS; CDR2 reads YFSETQ. Trimming took 4 bases from V and 2 from J, leaving 8 bases between them. The CDR3 spells CASSPGATDTQYF. The CDR3 DNA sequence: TGCGCCAGCAGCCCGGGGGCCACAGATACGCAGTATTTT.

The chain links TRBV28 to TRBJ2-3; 7 bases map to TRBD2. J gave up 1 base and V 7 bases, and 5 bases lay outside the gene matches. The CDR3 runs to 14 residues. Per the germline V gene, CDR1 is MDHEN and CDR2 is SYDVKM. This chain's CDR3 is CASMILAGTDTQYF. The CDR3 DNA follows: TGTGCCAGCATGATCCTAGCGGGCACAGATACGCAGTATTTT. The full variable domain, rest sourced from reference TRBV28 and TRBJ2-3, is DVKVTQSSRYLVKRTGEKVFLECVQDMDHENMFWYRQDPGLGLRLIYFSYDVKMKEKGDIPEGYSVSREKKERFSLILESASTNQTSMYLCASMILAGTDTQYFGPGTRLTVL.

The CDR3 loop reads CASSFGRLNTGELFF. CDR3 nucleotides: TGTGCCAGCAGCTTTGGACGGTTGAACACCGGGGAGCTGTTTTTT. This chain uses TRBV11-2 with TRBJ2-2; D unresolved. The V and J ends lost 3 bases and 1 base respectively, with 9 bases between them. There are 15 residues in the CDR3. Germline V gives CDR1 SGHAT, CDR2 FQNNGV.

The chain employs TRBV5-1 and TRBJ2-7; D tentatively reads TRBD1 or TRBD2 (5 bases each). The CDR3 covers 13 residues. V lost 4 bases and J lost 7, with 15 bases in between. CDR1 and CDR2 from the germline V gene are SGHRS and YFSETQ. CDR3 sequence reads: CASSPLGTEEQYF. In nucleotides, the CDR3 is TGCGCCAGCAGCCCCCTGGGGACGGAAGAGCAGTACTTC.

This chain connects TRBV20-1 to TRBJ2-7; D might be TRBD1 (6 bases). The CDR3 is made up of 15 amino acids. The ends were cut back, 0 bases at V and 2 bases at J, with 14 bases in the middle. The germline gives CDR1 DFQATT, CDR2 SNEGSKA (reference sequence). The CDR3 loop reads CSARDGAGAPYEQYF. CDR3 DNA sequence: TGCAGTGCTAGAGATGGGGCAGGGGCTCCCTACGAGCAGTACTTC.

This clonotype was seen a few times. The chain uses TRBV11-2 and TRBJ2-5, with D hard to call. This CDR3 spans 17 amino acids. Per the germline V gene, CDR1 is SGHAT and CDR2 is FQNNGV. Between the trimmed V and J ends, which lost 3 bases and 1 base, there was a span of 18 bases. The CDR3 region is CASSLYYGRTPQETQYF. CDR3 DNA sequence: TGTGCCAGCAGCTTGTACTATGGCAGGACCCCCCAAGAGACCCAGTACTTC.

The V call is TRBV20-1, the J call TRBJ2-7; 11 nucleotides line up with TRBD1. V lost 6 bases and J lost 5; bases outside the gene matches: 15. CDR3 size: 16 residues. Germline CDR1 and CDR2: DFQATT and SNEGSKA (reference sequence). CDR3 amino acids: CSANVVLGQGADEQYF. CDR3 DNA: TGCAGTGCGAATGTAGTACTAGGACAGGGGGCAGACGAGCAGTACTTC.

The chain is built from TRBV7-9 and TRBJ2-7; 14 positions agree with TRBD2. V trimming: 5 bases; J trimming: 1 base; junction bases outside the gene matches: 4. CDR3 length equals 16 residues. Looked up from germline, CDR1 is SEHNR and CDR2 is FQNEAQ (reference sequence). CDR3 DNA: TGTGCCAGCAGCGGCCGACTAGCGGGAGGGTCCTACGAGCAGTACTTC. It translates to CASSGRLAGGSYEQYF.

This clonotype came up many times. V is TRBV4-2 and J is TRBJ1-2; 10 bases fit TRBD1. This CDR3 contains 15 residues. CDR1 LGHNA and CDR2 YNFKEQ come from the germline V gene. Unmatched junction bases numbered 8, after V lost 4 bases and J lost 6 bases. The CDR3 is CASSPGTGAGNGYTF. The CDR3 DNA reads TGTGCCAGCAGCCCAGGGACAGGGGCTGGGAATGGCTACACCTTC.

Many counts were recorded for this clonotype. The chain has TRBV5-4 and TRBJ2-3; 9 bases align to TRBD2. J was trimmed by 6 bases and V by 3 bases; bases with no gene match: 8. Germline V gene sequence: CDR1 SGHNT, CDR2 YYREEE (reference sequence). The CDR3 loop spans 15 amino acids. CDR3 protein: CASSSPGLASDTQYF. The CDR3 DNA follows: TGTGCCAGCAGCTCCCCGGGACTAGCATCCGATACGCAGTATTTT.

The sample holds a few counts of this clonotype. The chain recombines TRBV4-1 with TRBJ2-3, with 8 bases identical to TRBD1. CDR3 size: 15 residues. The germline V gene has CDR1 MGHRA and CDR2 YSYEKL. J lost 0 bases, V lost 4 bases, and 3 bases had no gene match. The CDR3 nucleotides are TGCGCCAGCAGCCTCCGGACAGGGAGCACAGATACGCAGTATTTT. The encoded protein is CASSLRTGSTDTQYF.

This clonotype was found many times. CDR3 residues: CASSYTLGNEQFF. CDR3 bases: TGTGCCAGCAGTTATACCCTCGGGAATGAGCAGTTCTTC. This sequence joins TRBV6-5 and TRBJ2-1, with D unclear. Germline V CDR1 and CDR2: MNHEY, SVGAGI. Trimming left V 3 bases short and J 7 bases short, with 10 bases between. The CDR3 has 13 residues.

There are a few counts of this clonotype. The chain has TRBV7-2 and TRBJ1-2; D ambiguous. V dropped 1 base and J dropped 5 bases, with 11 bases sitting between them. The CDR3 consists of 14 residues. Per the germline V gene, CDR1 is SGHTA and CDR2 is FQGNSA. The CDR3 DNA sequence: TGTGCCAGCAGCTTAGTTTCATCGGAATATGGCTACACCTTC. This encodes CASSLVSSEYGYTF.